These 27 T cell receptor beta chains were sequenced from one sample in a study of radiotherapy plus CTLA-4 blockade in lung cancer. Some clones are missing from TCRdb's copy, which holds only in-frame ones; the method was immunoSEQ multiplex PCR. Among roughly 70,000 clones listed, around 87% were seen once. The material sequenced was peripheral blood, taken from a patient treated with radiotherapy plus ipilimumab. Receptors originate from a human donor with non-small cell lung cancer that progressed on radiotherapy plus ipilimumab.

The chain is built from TRBV6-5 and TRBJ2-2, with D possibly matching TRBD2 (7 bases). CDR3 length: 16 residues. Trimming pared 0 bases from V and 4 bases from J, leaving 12 bases between. CDR1 is MNHEY and CDR2 is SVGAGI in the germline V gene. CDR3: CASSYSGGQVTGELFF. The CDR3 nucleotides are TGTGCCAGCAGTTACTCCGGGGGGCAGGTCACCGGGGAGCTGTTTTTT.

The gene calls are TRBV6-5 and TRBJ1-2; TRBD1 agrees at 9 bases. V lost 5 bases and J lost 5; bases outside the gene matches: 3. Germline CDR1 MNHEY, CDR2 SVGAGI. This CDR3 spans 13 amino acids. CDR3 nucleotides: TGTGCCAGCAGTCAGGGACAGGGTTATGGCTACACCTTC. This translates into CASSQGQGYGYTF.

This chain uses TRBV11-1 with TRBJ2-3, with 8 positions matching TRBD2. J lost 2 bases, V lost 0 bases, and 1 base had no gene match. The CDR3 consists of 15 residues. Germline V lookup: CDR1 SGHAT, CDR2 FQDESV (reference sequence). The CDR3 nucleotides read TGTGCCAGCAGCTTAGCTAGCGGGAACACAGATACGCAGTATTTT. Amino acid sequence: CASSLASGNTDTQYF.

The chain employs TRBV5-1 and TRBJ2-7; 10 bases map to TRBD1. This CDR3 has 14 residues. The germline gives CDR1 SGHRS, CDR2 YFSETQ. Unmatched junction bases numbered 11, after V lost 6 bases and J lost 8 bases. CDR3 sequence: CASTNTGQGIKQYV. As DNA, the CDR3 is TGCGCCAGCACGAACACGGGACAGGGGATTAAGCAGTACGTC.

The chain has TRBV12-5 and TRBJ1-1, with TRBD1 matching 8 bases. With 7 bases clipped from V and 1 base from J, the junction kept 5 bases outside the gene matches. The CDR3 loop spans 14 amino acids. Germline assignment: CDR1 LGHNT and CDR2 FRNRAP. The CDR3 DNA is TGTGCTAGTGCCTTGGGACAGGCGAACACTGAAGCTTTCTTT. Encoded protein: CASALGQANTEAFF.

The chain combines TRBV28 with TRBJ2-2; D unresolved. Trimming cost V 10 bases and J 2 bases, with 11 bases left between them. CDR1 and CDR2 from the germline V gene are MDHEN and SYDVKM. The length of the CDR3 is 13 residues. In nucleotides, the CDR3 is TGTGCCACCCCTTGCCGAAACACCGGGGAGCTGTTTTTT. It specifies CATPCRNTGELFF.

A single count supports this clone. The V and J genes are TRBV5-4 and TRBJ1-1; TRBD1 aligns across 9 bases. J was trimmed by 4 bases and V by 4 bases; bases with no gene match: 8. This CDR3 has 15 residues. The germline CDR1 and CDR2 sequences are SGHNT and YYREEE (reference sequence). For the CDR3, the DNA is TGTGCCAGCAGCCATACGGGACAGGGAGGCACTGAAGCTTTCTTT. It codes for CASSHTGQGGTEAFF.

J is TRBJ2-7 and V is TRBV7-9; 8 bases match TRBD1. The V gene end was trimmed by 1 base and the J gene end by 4 bases; junction bases not matched to a gene: 9. CDR3 length: 16 residues. CDR1 and CDR2 (germline): SEHNR, FQNEAQ (reference sequence). The CDR3 DNA reads as TGTGCCAGCAGCTTAGAACCCGGACAGGGACGATACGAGCAGTACTTC. Amino acids: CASSLEPGQGRYEQYF.

This chain connects TRBV25-1 to TRBJ2-1; 9 bases fit TRBD2. CDR3 length: 15 amino acids. Germline values: CDR1 MGHDK, CDR2 SYGVNS. J gave up 9 bases and V 3 bases, and 9 bases lay outside the gene matches. The CDR3 DNA sequence: TGTGCCAGCAGTGAGCGGGAGGGCCTTAAGGGTGAGCAGTTCTTC. It yields the protein CASSEREGLKGEQFF.

The genes are TRBV5-4 and TRBJ2-7, with 7 nucleotides matching TRBD1. CDR3 length equals 14 residues. CDR1 is SGHNT, CDR2 YYREEE, per germline (reference sequence). The V segment lost 4 bases and the J segment 2 bases; nucleotides outside the gene matches: 6. CDR3 nucleotide sequence: TGTGCCAGCAGCGCCGAACAGGGGACCTACGAGCAGTACTTC. Translating it yields CASSAEQGTYEQYF.

This clone was counted a single time. The chain recombines TRBV7-6 with TRBJ2-5, with D tentatively TRBD1 or TRBD2 (5 bases each). The CDR3 loop spans 14 amino acids. CDR1 is SGHVS and CDR2 is FNYEAQ in the germline V gene. Trimming shortened V by 4 bases and J by 2 bases, and 11 bases separated the two germline ends. The CDR3 sequence: CASSSGRPQETQYF. The CDR3 bases are TGTGCCAGCAGCTCGGGACGGCCACAAGAGACCCAGTACTTC. The full variable domain, completed using reference TRBV7-6 and TRBJ2-5, is GAGVSQSPRYKVTKRGQDVALRCDPISGHVSLYWYRQALGQGPEFLTYFNYEAQQDKSGLPNDRFSAERPEGSISTLTIQRTEQRDSAMYRCASSSGRPQETQYFGPGTRLLVL.

The chain recombines TRBV11-2 with TRBJ2-1; weak D call: TRBD2 (5 bases). CDR1 and CDR2 (germline): SGHAT, FQNNGV. CDR3 length: 15 amino acids. V shed 4 bases and J shed 0 bases, with 10 bases lying between them. The CDR3 region is CASSSGLSSYNEQFF. The CDR3 DNA sequence: TGTGCCAGCAGCTCCGGACTCAGCTCCTACAATGAGCAGTTCTTC. Variable domain in full (rest from reference TRBV11-2 and TRBJ2-1): EAGVAQSPRYKIIEKRQSVAFWCNPISGHATLYWYQQILGQGPKLLIQFQNNGVVDDSQLPKDRFSAERLKGVDSTLKIQPAKLEDSAVYLCASSSGLSSYNEQFFGPGTRLTVL.

The chain links TRBV6-6 to TRBJ2-1; D remains unclear. The CDR3 loop spans 13 amino acids. The ends were cut back, 3 bases at V and 4 bases at J, with 7 bases in the middle. Looked up from germline, CDR1 is MNHNY and CDR2 is SVGAGI (reference sequence). CDR3 coding DNA: TGTGCCAGCAGTTATACAGTTTACAATGAGCAGTTCTTC. It yields the protein CASSYTVYNEQFF.

The chain links TRBV20-1 to TRBJ2-7; no clear D. CDR3 length: 11 residues. Trimming removed 7 bases from V and 3 bases from J, with 10 bases in between. Germline loops: CDR1 DFQATT, CDR2 SNEGSKA (reference sequence). The DNA of the CDR3 is TGCAGTGTTCCAACTTACTACGAGCAGTACGTC. As protein: CSVPTYYEQYV.

The CDR3 DNA is TGTGCCAGCTCACTGTCAGGGAGAGTTCTAGCAGGCTCCTACAATGAGCAGTTCTTC. Its translation: CASSLSGRVLAGSYNEQFF. V and J are TRBV18 and TRBJ2-1; either TRBD1 or TRBD2 may fit D (5 bases each). The CDR3 totals 19 residues. Germline V CDR1 and CDR2: KGHSH, LQKENI. V lost 4 bases to trimming and J lost 0 bases, with 22 bases between them.

V usage is TRBV29-1 and J usage is TRBJ2-3; D is possibly TRBD1 (6 bases). This CDR3 contains 14 residues. Trimming cost V 6 bases and J 1 base, with 14 bases left between them. From germline, CDR1 is SQVTM and CDR2 ANQGSEA. The CDR3 reads CSVRGRQGTDTQYF. The CDR3 nucleotides are TGCAGCGTCAGAGGGAGACAGGGCACAGATACGCAGTATTTT.

J is TRBJ1-1 and V is TRBV5-1; D is unresolved. The germline V gene has CDR1 SGHRS and CDR2 YFSETQ. The CDR3 has 13 amino acids. Trimming took off 2 bases at V and 3 bases at J, with 8 bases between the two ends. CDR3 sequence (DNA): TGCGCCAGCAGCTTCTGGGGTCACACTGAAGCTTTCTTT. This sequence encodes CASSFWGHTEAFF.

The chain is built from TRBV19 and TRBJ1-5; D is uncertain. This CDR3 region has 15 residues. Germline V lookup: CDR1 LNHDA, CDR2 SQIVND (reference sequence). The germline V and J ends were trimmed by 7 bases and 2 bases, with 15 bases remaining between them. The CDR3 protein is CASKTRRDGNQPQHF. CDR3 bases: TGTGCCAGTAAAACCAGGCGAGACGGCAATCAGCCCCAGCATTTT.

This clone was found once. J is TRBJ1-1 and V is TRBV19; D is possibly TRBD1 (6 bases). This CDR3 comprises 13 residues. CDR1 is LNHDA and CDR2 is SQIVND in the germline V gene (reference sequence). V shed 7 bases and J shed 4 bases, with 13 bases lying between them. As DNA, the CDR3 is TGTGCCAGTACCCCAGGGGACGGCACTGAAGCTTTCTTT. It yields the protein CASTPGDGTEAFF.

The chain is built from TRBV9 and TRBJ2-7, with D tentatively TRBD1 (5 bases). Per germline, CDR1 SGDLS and CDR2 YYNGEE. V lost 4 bases to trimming and J lost 5 bases, with 16 bases between them. The CDR3 is made up of 14 amino acids. CDR3 sequence (DNA): TGTGCCAGCAGCCCCCACCCGGCCAGGGACGAGCAGTACTTC. Translation: CASSPHPARDEQYF.

V is TRBV28 and J is TRBJ2-2; tentatively, D is TRBD2 (8 bases). The CDR3 runs 19 residues. With 6 bases removed from V and 7 bases from J, the gap between germline ends came to 30 bases. Germline CDR1 and CDR2: MDHEN and SYDVKM. CDR3 DNA sequence: TGTGCCAGCAGACCAAACACCACAGGGACTAGGGGGCATGGCGGGGAGCTGTTTTTT. Translation gives CASRPNTTGTRGHGGELFF.

The chain carries TRBV30 and TRBJ1-2; 10 bases are shared with TRBD1. The V and J ends lost 0 bases and 8 bases, in that order; junction bases with no gene match: 6. This CDR3 has 14 amino acids. In germline, CDR1 is GTSNPN, CDR2 SVGIG (reference sequence). This CDR3 reads CAWSVPTGGRGYTF. The CDR3 DNA is TGTGCCTGGAGTGTCCCGACAGGGGGCCGGGGCTACACCTTC.

This clone was counted a single time. The CDR3 sequence: CASSQWDEEGGVDTQYF. CDR3 nucleotide sequence: TGTGCCAGCAGCCAATGGGATGAGGAGGGAGGGGTGGATACGCAGTATTTT. The chain combines TRBV4-2 with TRBJ2-3; 7 bases fit TRBD2. V lost 2 bases to trimming and J lost 6 bases; unmatched junction nucleotides: 14. From germline, CDR1 is LGHNA and CDR2 YNFKEQ. This CDR3 is 17 amino acids long.

The count of this clone is one. The rearrangement links TRBV19 to TRBJ2-7, with D possibly being TRBD2 (6 bases). CDR1 is LNHDA and CDR2 is SQIVND in the germline V gene (reference sequence). V lost 3 bases and J lost 2, with 11 bases in between. CDR3 length: 14 amino acids. This CDR3 reads CASSIGRGTYEQYF. CDR3 nucleotides: TGTGCCAGTAGTATTGGACGGGGGACCTACGAGCAGTACTTC.

CDR3 nucleotide sequence: TGCGCCAGCAGCCAAGTGGTTGGGCGGAACACTGAAGCTTTCTTT. This codes for CASSQVVGRNTEAFF. The rearrangement uses TRBV4-1 and TRBJ1-1; D remains ambiguous. The CDR3 extends over 15 amino acids. In germline, CDR1 is MGHRA, CDR2 YSYEKL. Trimming took 1 base from V and 1 from J, leaving 10 bases between them.

J is TRBJ1-3 and V is TRBV27; possibly TRBD1 for D (5 bases). This CDR3 region has 15 residues. Trimming removed 6 bases at V and 4 bases at J, with 16 bases between. Germline CDR1 MNHEY, CDR2 SMNVEV (reference sequence). The CDR3 sequence is CASSLGDSFGNTIYF. The CDR3 DNA reads as TGTGCCAGCAGCCTAGGAGACAGCTTCGGAAACACCATATATTTT.

The CDR3 bases are TGTGCCTGGAGTGTACGAAGAAACTATGGCTACACCTTC. Translated, it gives CAWSVRRNYGYTF. The chain has TRBV30 and TRBJ1-2, with unresolved D. The CDR3 is made up of 13 amino acids. The germline V gene has CDR1 GTSNPN and CDR2 SVGIG (reference sequence). V lost 0 bases and J 2 bases, leaving 7 bases between the germline ends.